This TCR beta chain was sequenced for a study of blood T cell repertoires in COVID-19. Overall study context: COVID-19 samples from acute and convalescent phases originated in the United States, Italy and Spain. In each case, the material was cDNA or gDNA derived from T cells, B-cell-depleted T cells, or PBMCs.

Original analysis: Amplified reference gene primers provided the basis for estimating nucleated cell counts. The repertoire was sequenced with immunoSEQ multiplex PCR; TCRdb's copy has only in-frame clones and lacks some. V and J calls and clone size are copied from that table; D and trimming were computed from the DNA. The data contain roughly 140,000 clones, around nine tenths of them seen just once; the ten biggest clones take up roughly 4%. This clone was picked up one time. The sequence was collected from a woman aged 35 to 49 with acute or convalescent COVID-19. Input material: peripheral blood.

Written as DNA, the CDR3 is TGTGCCAGCAGCCCGACTAGCGGCGTTTACAATGAGCAGTTCTTC. It translates to CASSPTSGVYNEQFF. The genes are TRBV11-1 and TRBJ2-1, with 9 bases identical to TRBD2. V dropped 5 bases and J dropped 4; count of bases not matched to a gene: 6. Germline values: CDR1 SGHAT, CDR2 FQDESV (reference sequence). This CDR3 is 15 amino acids long. Filled out from reference TRBV11-1 and TRBJ2-1, the complete variable domain reads EAEVAQSPRYKITEKSQAVAFWCDPISGHATLYWYRQILGQGPELLVQFQDESVVDDSQLPKDRFSAERLKGVDSTLKIQPAELGDSAMYLCASSPTSGVYNEQFFGPGTRLTVL.